This entry concerns a single TCR beta chain. Its antigen remains unidentified. The CDR3, from cysteine to phenylalanine, totals 15 residues. CDR3 DNA is the only sequence kept; it has 45 bases, read in frame from the first base. From a lookup of the germline V gene (reference sequence), CDR1 and CDR2 are DFQATT and SNEGSKA. Compared with germline, V lacks 3 bases and J lacks 4 bases; bases without a gene match: 7. Interpreted using the paper, the time point label stands for: baseline before first vaccination. Vaccinee samples came from UK trials COV001 and COV002, including a single-blind randomized controlled phase 2/3 trial of AZD1222 (ChAdOx1 nCoV-19) in healthy adults. For TCRbeta chain sequencing, PBMC samples were collected from trial participants at day 0 and at day 28 after the second dose. The CDR3 regions of human TCRbeta chains were subjected to immunosequencing. The published analysis was carried out like this. Repertoire TCRs were matched against a reference library of SARS-CoV-2-specific TCRs generated with the MIRA antigen-specificity platform. Breadth was defined as the fraction of unique TCRs that were SARS-CoV-2-associated. Depth was defined as the fraction of total T cells that were SARS-CoV-2-associated. Each spike-specific TCR was assigned to its reactive spike region and to a CD4 or CD8 class using the MIRA data. Log10-transformed breadth and depth values were compared by one-way ANOVA with Sidak's multiple comparisons tests. The source is immuneACCESS, and TCRdb retained only in-frame sequences with V and J called. Part of the clones is not carried over; for the studies checked, unresolved V genes explain less than half of this, and the remainder is unexplained. That table is the source of V, J and clone size, and D and trimming were worked out from the DNA. The sample table records about 140,000 clones. About 2% of the sample is held by the ten biggest clonotypes.

The sample originates from a study of T cell responses to AZD1222 COVID-19 vaccine (TCRdb year 2021). In the study overall: A total of under 250 trial participants underwent TCR sequencing, of whom more than 200 had received two doses of AZD1222 and some 26 had received two doses of the MenACWY control vaccine. Enrollment into the trials was organized by age into subgroups of 18-55, 56-69 and 70-plus years, and those subgroups contained 148, 28 and 57 TCR-sequenced participants, respectively.

Results and caveats for the whole study, not just this receptor: After two AZD1222 doses, both the breadth and the depth of spike-specific TCRs were significantly higher than at day 0 and than in MenACWY recipients. Because no samples from the day 14 peak response were available, repertoires could be characterized only after the peak T cell response. CD4 TCRs associated with the vaccine covered the entire spike protein, and the dominant responses were in regions 160-218 and 743-854. Reportedly, almost half of the unique spike-specific TCRs recognized epitopes lying outside the regions that are mutated in the B.1.351 and B.1.1.7 variants. In the small 56-69-year group, the increase in depth fell short of significance, most likely because of low power. Participants were mostly white British and included more females than males, and it was suggested by the authors that clonal diversity may have been underestimated. Conclusions about previously exposed vaccinees were limited because only six AZD1222 recipients were SARS-CoV-2 seropositive at baseline.

Sequencing input: peripheral blood. The origin of this receptor is an adult in good health. The receptor chain draws on TRBV20-1 and TRBJ2-2; 8 bases in the middle match TRBD2. CDR3 reads: CSASPLAGPTGELFF. The bases are TGCAGTGCTAGTCCCCTAGCGGGCCCCACCGGGGAGCTGTTTTTT.